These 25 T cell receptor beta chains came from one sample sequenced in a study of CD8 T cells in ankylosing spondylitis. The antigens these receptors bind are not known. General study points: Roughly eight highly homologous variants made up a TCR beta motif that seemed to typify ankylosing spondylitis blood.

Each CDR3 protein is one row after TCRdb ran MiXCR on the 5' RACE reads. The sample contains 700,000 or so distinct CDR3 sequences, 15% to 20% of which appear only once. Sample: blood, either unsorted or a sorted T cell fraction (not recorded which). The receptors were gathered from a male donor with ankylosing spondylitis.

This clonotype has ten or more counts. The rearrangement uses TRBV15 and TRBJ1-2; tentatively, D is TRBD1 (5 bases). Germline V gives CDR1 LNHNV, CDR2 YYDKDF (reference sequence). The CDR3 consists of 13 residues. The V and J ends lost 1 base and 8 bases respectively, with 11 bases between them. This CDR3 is CATSRGRGDGYTF. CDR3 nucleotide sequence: TGTGCCACCAGCAGAGGGAGAGGGGACGGCTACACCTTC.

CDR3 sequence reads: CSVEVRSTSTDTQYF. In DNA form, the CDR3 reads TGCAGCGTTGAGGTCCGATCCACTAGCACAGATACGCAGTATTTT. This sequence joins TRBV29-1 and TRBJ2-3; D unresolved. V lost 3 bases, J lost 0 bases, and 13 bases lay in between. CDR1 is SQVTM, CDR2 ANQGSEA, per germline. This CDR3 is built from 15 residues.

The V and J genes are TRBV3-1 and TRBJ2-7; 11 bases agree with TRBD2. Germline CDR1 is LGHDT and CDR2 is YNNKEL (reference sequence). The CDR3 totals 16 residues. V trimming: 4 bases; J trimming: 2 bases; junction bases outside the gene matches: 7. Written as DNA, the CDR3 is TGTGCCAGCAGCCCTCCTGGACTAGCGGGCCCCTACGAGCAGTACTTC. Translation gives CASSPPGLAGPYEQYF.

CDR3 in DNA: TGTGCCAGCAGCTTAATGACAAATCAGCCCCAGCATTTT. Protein sequence: CASSLMTNQPQHF. The chain joins TRBV5-5 to TRBJ1-5, with no clear D. The ends were cut back, 2 bases at V and 4 bases at J, with 7 bases in the middle. The germline V gene has CDR1 SGHKS and CDR2 YYEKEE (reference sequence). CDR3 length equals 13 residues.

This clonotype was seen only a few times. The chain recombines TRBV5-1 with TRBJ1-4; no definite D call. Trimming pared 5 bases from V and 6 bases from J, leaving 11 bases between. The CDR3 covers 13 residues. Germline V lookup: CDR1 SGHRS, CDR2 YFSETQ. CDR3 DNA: TGCGCCAGCAGTCGGAGCAGTGATGAAAAACTGTTTTTT. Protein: CASSRSSDEKLFF.

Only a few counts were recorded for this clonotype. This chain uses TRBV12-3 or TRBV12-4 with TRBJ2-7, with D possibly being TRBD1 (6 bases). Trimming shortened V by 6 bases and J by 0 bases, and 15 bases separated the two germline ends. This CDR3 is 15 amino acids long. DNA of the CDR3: TGTGCCAGCAGACCAGGAGACAGGCCCTCCTACGAGCAGTACTTC. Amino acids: CASRPGDRPSYEQYF.

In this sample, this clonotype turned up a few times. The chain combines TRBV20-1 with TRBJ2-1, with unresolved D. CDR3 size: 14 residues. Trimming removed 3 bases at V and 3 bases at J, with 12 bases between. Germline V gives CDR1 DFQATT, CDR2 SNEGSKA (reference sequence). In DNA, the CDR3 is TGCAGTGCTAGCTTGGGTAGGATCTACAATGAGCAGTTCTTC. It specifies CSASLGRIYNEQFF.

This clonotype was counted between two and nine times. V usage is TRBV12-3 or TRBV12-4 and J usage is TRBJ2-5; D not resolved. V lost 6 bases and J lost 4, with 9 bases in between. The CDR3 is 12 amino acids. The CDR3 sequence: CASSRPGETQYF. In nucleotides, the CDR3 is TGTGCCAGCAGCCGACCCGGAGAGACCCAGTACTTC.

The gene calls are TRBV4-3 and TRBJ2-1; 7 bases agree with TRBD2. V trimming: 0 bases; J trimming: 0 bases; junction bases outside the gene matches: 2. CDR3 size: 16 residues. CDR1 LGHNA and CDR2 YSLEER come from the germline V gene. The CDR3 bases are TGCGCCAGCAGCCAAGATGGGGGGGGCTCCTACAATGAGCAGTTCTTC. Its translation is CASSQDGGGSYNEQFF.

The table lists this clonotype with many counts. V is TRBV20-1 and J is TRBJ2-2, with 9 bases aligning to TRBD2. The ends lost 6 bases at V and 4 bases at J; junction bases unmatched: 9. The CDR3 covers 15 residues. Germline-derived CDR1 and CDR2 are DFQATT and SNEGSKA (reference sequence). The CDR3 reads CSARGSGRTTGELFF. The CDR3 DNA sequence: TGCAGTGCCCGCGGGAGCGGGAGGACCACCGGGGAGCTGTTTTTT.

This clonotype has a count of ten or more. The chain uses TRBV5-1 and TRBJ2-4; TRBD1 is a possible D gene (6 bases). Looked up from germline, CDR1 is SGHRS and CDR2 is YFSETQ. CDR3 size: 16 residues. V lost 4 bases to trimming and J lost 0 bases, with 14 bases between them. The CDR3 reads CASSPGQQLAKNIQYF. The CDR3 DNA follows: TGCGCCAGCAGCCCCGGACAGCAGCTAGCCAAAAACATTCAGTACTTC.

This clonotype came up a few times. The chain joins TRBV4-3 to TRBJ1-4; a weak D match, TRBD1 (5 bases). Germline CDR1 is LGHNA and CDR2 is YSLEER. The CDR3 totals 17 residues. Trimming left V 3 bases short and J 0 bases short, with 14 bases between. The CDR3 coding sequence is TGCGCCAGCAGCCAGCTGACAGCCGAAACAACTAATGAAAAACTGTTTTTT. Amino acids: CASSQLTAETTNEKLFF.

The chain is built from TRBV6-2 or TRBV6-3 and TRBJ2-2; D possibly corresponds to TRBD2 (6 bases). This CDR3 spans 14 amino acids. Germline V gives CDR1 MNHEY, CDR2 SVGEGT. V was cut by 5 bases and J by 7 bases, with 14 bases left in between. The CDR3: CASSRGLVDGELFF. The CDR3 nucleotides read TGTGCCAGCAGTAGGGGACTGGTCGACGGGGAGCTGTTTTTT.

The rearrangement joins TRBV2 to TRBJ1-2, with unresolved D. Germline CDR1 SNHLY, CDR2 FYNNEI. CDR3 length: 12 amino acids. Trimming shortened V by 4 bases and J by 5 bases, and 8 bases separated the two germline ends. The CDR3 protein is CASSGEVYGYTF. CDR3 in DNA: TGTGCCAGCAGTGGGGAGGTATATGGCTACACCTTC.

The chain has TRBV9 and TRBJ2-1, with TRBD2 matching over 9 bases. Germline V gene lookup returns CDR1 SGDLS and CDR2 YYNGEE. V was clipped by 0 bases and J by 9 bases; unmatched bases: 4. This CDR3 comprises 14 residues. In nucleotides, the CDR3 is TGTGCCAGCAGCGTAGGACTAGCGGCGGCTGAGCAGTTCTTC. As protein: CASSVGLAAAEQFF.

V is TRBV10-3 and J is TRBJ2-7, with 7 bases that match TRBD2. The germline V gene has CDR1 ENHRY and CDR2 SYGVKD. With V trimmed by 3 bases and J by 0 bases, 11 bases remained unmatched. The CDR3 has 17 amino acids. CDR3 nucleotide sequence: TGTGCCATCAGTGACCCATCGGATAGCGGGCTCTCCTACGAGCAGTACTTC. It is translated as CAISDPSDSGLSYEQYF.

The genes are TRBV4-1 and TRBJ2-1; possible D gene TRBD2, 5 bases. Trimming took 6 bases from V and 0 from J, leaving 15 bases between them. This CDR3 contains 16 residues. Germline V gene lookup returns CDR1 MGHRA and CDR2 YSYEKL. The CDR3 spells CASSRGLSSSYNEQFF. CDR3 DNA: TGCGCCAGCAGTCGAGGGCTATCGAGCTCCTACAATGAGCAGTTCTTC.

CDR3: CASSYFRGSQETQYF. For the CDR3, the DNA is TGTGCCAGCAGCTATTTCCGGGGGAGCCAAGAGACCCAGTACTTC. The chain combines TRBV13 with TRBJ2-5; tentative D call: TRBD2 (6 bases). V lost 4 bases, J lost 1 base, and 13 bases lay in between. From germline, CDR1 is PRHDT and CDR2 FYEKMQ (reference sequence). This CDR3 has 15 amino acids.

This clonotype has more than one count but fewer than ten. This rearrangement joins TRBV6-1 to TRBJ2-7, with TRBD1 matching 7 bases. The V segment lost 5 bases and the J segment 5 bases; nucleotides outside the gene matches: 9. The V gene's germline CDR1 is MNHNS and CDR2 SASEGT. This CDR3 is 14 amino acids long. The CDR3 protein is CASSRKGAPHEQYF. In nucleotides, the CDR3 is TGTGCCAGCAGTAGGAAGGGGGCTCCCCACGAGCAGTACTTC.

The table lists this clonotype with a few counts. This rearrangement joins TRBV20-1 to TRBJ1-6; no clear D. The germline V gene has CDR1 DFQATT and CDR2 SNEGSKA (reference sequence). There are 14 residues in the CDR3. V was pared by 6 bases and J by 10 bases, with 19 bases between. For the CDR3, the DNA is TGCAGTGCGGAGGGCTCTTATCTGGGGTCACCCCTCCACTTT. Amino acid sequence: CSAEGSYLGSPLHF.

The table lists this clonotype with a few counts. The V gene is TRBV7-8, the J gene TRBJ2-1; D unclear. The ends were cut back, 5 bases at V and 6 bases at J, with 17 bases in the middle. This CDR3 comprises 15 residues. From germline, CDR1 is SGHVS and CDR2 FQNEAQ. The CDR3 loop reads CASSHGPALANEQFF. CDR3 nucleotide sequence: TGTGCCAGCAGCCACGGACCAGCCCTCGCCAATGAGCAGTTCTTC.

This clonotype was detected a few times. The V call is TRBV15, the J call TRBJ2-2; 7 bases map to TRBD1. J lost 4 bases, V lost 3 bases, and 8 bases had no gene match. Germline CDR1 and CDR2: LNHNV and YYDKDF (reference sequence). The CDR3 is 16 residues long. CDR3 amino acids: CATSSHDRAGTGELFF. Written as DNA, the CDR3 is TGTGCCACCAGCAGCCACGACAGGGCAGGCACCGGGGAGCTGTTTTTT.

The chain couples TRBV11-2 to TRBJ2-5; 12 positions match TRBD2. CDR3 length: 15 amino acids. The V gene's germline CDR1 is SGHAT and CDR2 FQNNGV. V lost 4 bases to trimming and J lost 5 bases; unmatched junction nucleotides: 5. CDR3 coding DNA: TGTGCCAGCAGCTCTAGGACTAGCGGGGTGGAGACCCAGTACTTC. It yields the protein CASSSRTSGVETQYF. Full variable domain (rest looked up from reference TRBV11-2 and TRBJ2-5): EAGVAQSPRYKIIEKRQSVAFWCNPISGHATLYWYQQILGQGPKLLIQFQNNGVVDDSQLPKDRFSAERLKGVDSTLKIQPAKLEDSAVYLCASSSRTSGVETQYFGPGTRLLVL.

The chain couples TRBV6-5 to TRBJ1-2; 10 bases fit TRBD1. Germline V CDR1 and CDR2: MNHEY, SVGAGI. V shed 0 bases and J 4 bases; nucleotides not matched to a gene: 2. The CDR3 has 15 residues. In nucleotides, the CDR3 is TGTGCCAGCAGTTACTCGGGACAGGGGACCTATGGCTACACCTTC. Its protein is CASSYSGQGTYGYTF.

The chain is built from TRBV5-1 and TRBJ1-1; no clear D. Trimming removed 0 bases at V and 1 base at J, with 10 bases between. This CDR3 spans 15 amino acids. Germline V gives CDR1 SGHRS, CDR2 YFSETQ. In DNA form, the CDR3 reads TGCGCCAGCAGCTTGGAGTTTCCAGGGAACACTGAAGCTTTCTTT. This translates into CASSLEFPGNTEAFF.